Sequencing of this T cell receptor (beta chain) was carried out in a study of cytomegalovirus exposure and HLA in healthy donors (TCRdb year 2017). For the study in its entirety: In an earlier analysis of around 540 of the donors, roughly 300 Gb of sequence data and 100 million or so unique TCR beta sequences from roughly 190 million T cells were reported. About 280 gigabases of sequencing data and approximately 93 million unique TCR sequences were included in an early release covering roughly 600 HLA-typed donors. Of the 398 genotyped donors, around 81% fell in the genetic ancestry cluster associated with self-reported Caucasian donors. The study was designed to test whether signatures of past pathogen exposure could be identified by cataloging public T cell receptors. The T cell repertoires of several hundred subjects were profiled by immunosequencing and related to cytomegalovirus serostatus. A separate validation cohort of 90 to 150 different subjects was used in addition to the roughly 700-subject first cohort. To predict cytomegalovirus infection status, the study brought together high-throughput TCR immunosequencing, statistical association of individual TCRs with disease status, and machine learning. In a later analysis, previously published TCR beta repertoires from more than 500 donors were re-analyzed and high-resolution HLA genotyping was added so that TCR occurrence patterns could be studied. Rather than drawing on any new phenotypic data, the later analysis identified candidate immune exposures from TCR beta sequences and the way those sequences occurred across donors. An earlier analysis of 587 of the donors used high-throughput TCR beta sequencing to judge whether each TCR beta V gene segment behaved as functional or pseudogenic. Donor age, sex, ethnicity and CMV serostatus were compiled together with the repertoire data. In a later genetic analysis, genome-wide SNP genotypes for about three fifths of the roughly 670 donors were used, and that subset was treated as a discovery cohort. All discovery cohort repertoires had been generated on a single sequencing platform. Both class I and class II loci were covered by HLA typing, at four-digit resolution. Typing coverage varied by locus: roughly 629-640 donors for A, B, C, DRB1 and DQB1; roughly 560 for DQA1; about 600 for DPA1; approximately 470 for DPB1. Because of strong linkage in the cohort, five DR-DQ haplotypes were treated as single units for association and clustering. Across approximately 420 genotyped donors of the cohort, an average of approximately 240,000 unique TCR beta nucleotide sequences per donor were sequenced, and 15% to 20% of those sequences were non-productive.

V is trimmed back by 6 bases and J by 6 bases, and the junction contains 6 bases that no gene match accounts for. The germline V gene supplies CDR1 SQVTM and CDR2 ANQGSEA. The CDR3 goes from the cysteine to the phenylalanine over 13 residues. Just CDR3 DNA is preserved here, 39 bases in frame from base 1. Preparation of the library involved the immunoSEQ multiplex PCR assay. For the multiplex PCR, a mixture combining 60 forward primers for TCR Vbeta segments and 13 reverse primers for TCR Jbeta segments was used. Amplification of the CDR3 region of rearranged TCR beta genes was performed with a multiplex PCR assay on genomic DNA. The Illumina HiSeq System was used to sequence the amplified TCR beta libraries as 87-base-pair reads. In the paper's pipeline: A later analysis counted 75 million to 100 million unique TCR beta chains across the 640 or so repertoires, and 9.5 million to 11 million of these chains were shared by at least two donors. Raw reads were error-corrected and collapsed into unique sequences with a nearest-neighbor algorithm that merged closely related sequences to remove PCR and sequencing errors. Alignment of CDR3 sequences to IMGT reference sequences was used to assign V, D and J gene segments. For a sequence to be retained, a match of at least six nucleotides was required to both a V gene segment and a J gene segment. A rearrangement counted as productive if the CDR3 had no stop codons and remained in frame with V and J, and every other rearrangement counted as non-productive. Following IMGT convention, CDR3 was defined as the stretch from the second conserved V-encoded cysteine to the conserved J-encoded phenylalanine. The earlier analysis of approximately 500 of the donors excluded sequences that lacked an unambiguous match to a single V gene segment. In an earlier analysis of almost 600 of the donors, a V segment was called functional when productive rearrangements were above 56.7%, and segregating when the standard deviation between donors exceeded 5%. A statistical classification framework was developed to diagnose cytomegalovirus status using the catalog of TCR beta chain sequences. A later analysis assigned V and J genes by comparing TCR nucleotide sequences with IMGT/GENE-DB human TR gene sequences. The TCRdist pipeline was used in a later analysis to assign CDR3 sequences and most-parsimonious VDJ recombination scenarios. In a later analysis, every TCR beta chain was defined by the combination of its CDR3 amino acid sequence and its V-gene family, and reads without a unique V-gene family were dropped. As a way to deal with suspected cross-contamination and a sequencing artifact, a later analysis dropped 450 to 600 nucleotide sequences that were highly shared and had low generation probability. In a later analysis, a clonal expansion index for each public chain was calculated from normalized within-repertoire ranks of inferred template counts. In a later analysis, generation probabilities were computed using a VDJ recombination model fitted to out-of-frame rearrangements, and the results were checked against IGoR. Hypergeometric tests were used in a later analysis to score TCR-TCR, TCR-HLA and TCR-CMV co-occurrence, with a repertoire-size bias correction applied to the TCR pairs. In a later analysis, false discovery rates were estimated by permuting HLA or CMV assignments 20 times. A later analysis grouped co-occurring TCRs with DBSCAN, adding TCRdist sequence similarity when clustering within HLA-allele-positive subsets. Co-occurrence clustering excluded repertoires with fewer than 30,000 or more than 120,000 public chains, plus five with anomalous nucleotide sharing. TCRdb obtained this table from immuneACCESS and retained in-frame rearrangements with V and J assigned. These tables miss some clones; where compared with another copy, unresolved V genes account for less than half of the shortfall, and the remainder is unexplained. From that table come the V and J calls and clone size; the DNA was used to work out D and trimming. The sample has 150,000 to 200,000 clones on record, 83% of them singletons. The top ten hold over 1.5% of the sample.

To note about this clone: It lacks a known antigen. Base qualities are not recorded, but no much larger clone differs from it by a single base.

Here is what the overall study found, with its caveats: V-gene and J-gene trimming of TCR beta chains was associated with a missense DCLRE1C variant in a later genetic analysis, and the association was replicated in an independent cohort. Across donors, most TCR sequences were observed very rarely, whereas some public TCRs were present in many individuals. The only immune exposure information available for the cohort was CMV serostatus. In the study, about 150 TCR beta chains were listed as associated with cytomegalovirus. The 87-base-pair reads could not distinguish some IMGT-functional V segments, including TRBV6-2 and TRBV6-3, so those segments were excluded. Linkage disequilibrium might explain the correlated functional status among segregating V segments, but an unknown experimental factor could not be excluded. According to a later analysis, parvovirus B19, influenza, CMV and Epstein-Barr virus appeared linked to several top co-occurrence clusters. Because some donors lacked HLA typing at each locus, the association tests relied only on the typed subset. A later analysis associated 16,951 TCR beta sequences with specific HLA alleles at a false discovery rate of 0.05. A later analysis found that TCR association rates varied across HLA loci, with DRB1 alleles showing the most associated TCRs and HLA-C alleles the fewest. A further reported finding was that TCR beta sequences accurately predicted the HLA-A and HLA-B alleles for most subjects in the first cohort. It was suggested by the authors that the approach could potentially be generalized to other disease states and immunological phenotypes. When HLA alleles, especially DR and DQ, strongly co-occurred, TCR associations were difficult to assign to individual alleles. This cohort had only TCR beta chains sequenced, and the lack of alpha or paired-chain data limited which features could be detected. A later analysis found that HLA-associated TCR beta chains were more clonally expanded and had lower generation probabilities than equally common non-associated chains. The earlier analysis of some 540 of the donors excluded approximately 15 rarely observed V segments, including chromosome 9 orphons, because counts were too low. A cluster of highly shared sequence variants was judged likely to represent a technical artifact of the sequencing pipeline. According to a later analysis, most CMV-associated TCR beta chains appeared to be HLA-restricted, and the HLA associations seemed to be driven largely by CMV exposure. A later genetic analysis reported fewer N-insertions in productive TCRs among donors in an Asian-associated ancestry cluster than the roughly 620-donor mean. In both the original and validation cohorts, the classifier was reported to diagnose cytomegalovirus status with high specificity and sensitivity. Three of the identified cytomegalovirus-associated TCR beta chains were confirmed in vitro to be specific for cytomegalovirus antigens. Roughly uniform sequencing depth across donors was assumed in presence/absence analyses, although this assumption may not hold. In an earlier analysis of 587 of the donors, most TCR beta V segments appeared in productive rearrangements about 90% or about 30% of the time, broadly matching IMGT annotations.

In total, approximately 610 healthy bone marrow donors made up the cohort. At the time of sampling, all cohort members were nominally healthy, though unrecorded immune exposures were likely present. The donor was CMV seropositive and was included in the group of 250 to 300 seropositive cohort members. Each donor provided a peripheral blood sample, and peripheral blood mononuclear cells were used for TCR beta sequencing. Genomic DNA extraction from the blood cell samples was performed with the Qiagen DNeasy Blood Extraction Kit. Sequencing was performed on PBMCs. The rearrangement combines TRBV29-1 with TRBJ1-1; TRBD1 fits 11 bases in the junction. This sequence was found in a man aged 40-55 years in good health and CMV-seropositive. In nucleotides, the sequence is TGCAGCGTATCCCGGGACAGGGGGGCTGAAGCTTTCTTT. The encoded protein is CSVSRDRGAEAFF.